The clone carrying this T cell receptor beta chain turned up a few times. The data are from a study of CD8+ T cells in alopecia areata. Across the whole study: In an open-label trial, patients got 5 to 10 mg tofacitinib twice daily.

RNA extraction and reverse transcription yielded cDNA as sequencing template. Generated by immunoSEQ multiplex PCR, the TCRdb table keeps only in-frame clones and is missing some. The data hold approximately 100,000 clones, with 35% to 50% observed a single time. Material for sequencing was CD4+ T cells sorted from blood. The TCR comes from a human donor with alopecia areata.

CDR3 loop: CSVRGAASNQPQHF. For the CDR3, the DNA is TGCAGCGTTCGGGGGGCAGCTAGCAATCAGCCCCAGCATTTT. The chain has TRBV29-1 and TRBJ1-5; maybe TRBD1 (6 bases). Germline assignment: CDR1 SQVTM and CDR2 ANQGSEA. Trimming took 5 bases from V and 0 from J, leaving 11 bases between them. This CDR3 has 14 amino acids.